Each of the 32 T cell receptor beta chains below was sequenced from the same sample in a study of CD8+CD57+ T cells in acquired aplastic anemia. The TCR beta profiling, which covered VDJ combination and CDR3 sequence, was carried out using genomic DNA as the template. Each CDR3 protein gets one entry after TCRdb re-called the reads with MiXCR. This sample has about 210,000 distinct CDR3 sequences; 30% to 40% occur once, and the top ten carry 1.1%. Sequenced: sorted CD4+, CD8+, or CD8+CD57+ T cells (not recorded which) from PBMCs. The source of these receptors is a human donor in good health, serving as a control.

The rearrangement uses TRBV7-2 and TRBJ1-5; D unclear. This CDR3 has 14 amino acids. The V and J ends lost 1 base and 7 bases respectively, with 11 bases between them. Germline lookup yields CDR1 SGHTA and CDR2 FQGNSA. CDR3 sequence (DNA): TGTGCCAGCAGCTTAGGGTACCCTGGGCAGCCCCAGCATTTT. This gives the protein CASSLGYPGQPQHF.

The rearrangement links TRBV3-1 to TRBJ1-2, with D perhaps matching TRBD1 (6 bases). This CDR3 is 13 amino acids long. Trimming shortened V by 2 bases and J by 6 bases, and 10 bases separated the two germline ends. CDR1 is LGHDT and CDR2 is YNNKEL in the germline V gene (reference sequence). This chain's CDR3 is CASSQMGAHGYTF. As DNA, the CDR3 is TGTGCCAGCAGCCAAATGGGGGCTCATGGCTACACCTTC.

V gene TRBV5-6 combines with J gene TRBJ1-1, with TRBD1 as a possible D gene (5 bases). The CDR3 contains 13 residues. Germline CDR1 is SGHDT and CDR2 is YYEEEE. Between the trimmed V and J ends, which lost 3 bases and 10 bases, there was a span of 16 bases. The DNA for the CDR3 is TGTGCCAGCAGCTACCAGGGTGTCGCAGGAGCTTTCTTT. Translating gives CASSYQGVAGAFF.

V gene TRBV11-3 combines with J gene TRBJ1-5, with D uncertain. Germline V gives CDR1 SGHNT, CDR2 YENEEA. The CDR3 has 14 residues. V was pared by 1 base and J by 1 base, with 5 bases between. The CDR3 DNA reads TGTGCCAGCAGCTTAGTCGCCAGCAATCAGCCCCAGCATTTT. This translates into CASSLVASNQPQHF.

This clonotype was seen at least ten times. V usage is TRBV20-1 and J usage is TRBJ2-7, with D perhaps TRBD1 (6 bases). Per the germline V gene, CDR1 is DFQATT and CDR2 is SNEGSKA (reference sequence). The V end was cut by 0 bases, the J end by 4 bases, with 10 bases between. This CDR3 is 13 amino acids long. In DNA, the CDR3 is TGCAGTGCTAGAGATCACAGGGAATACGAGCAGTACTTC. Translation gives CSARDHREYEQYF.

Concerning this clonotype itself: This may be a read error: a much more frequent sequence differs by one nucleotide. This chain connects TRBV6-1 to TRBJ2-7; D gene uncertain. The germline CDR1 and CDR2 sequences are MNHNS and SASEGT. There are 11 residues in the CDR3. In DNA form, the CDR3 reads TGTGCCAGCAGTACCCCTTACGAGCAGCACTTC. This sequence encodes CASSTPYEQHF.

This clonotype was seen many times. The CDR3 coding sequence is TGTGCCAGCTCACCTGGCGGGGGCACAGATACGCAGTATTTT. Translation: CASSPGGGTDTQYF. V is TRBV5-4 and J is TRBJ2-3; a weak D match, TRBD2 (6 bases). The V gene lost 7 bases and the J gene lost 1 base, with 13 bases spanning the gap. The CDR3 totals 14 residues. Germline V gene data show CDR1 as SGHNT and CDR2 as YYREEE (reference sequence).

A word on this clonotype: The junction shows a germline mismatch at one end, possibly a read error. The V gene is TRBV29-1, the J gene TRBJ2-3; TRBD1 might be the D (5 bases). Germline CDR1 and CDR2: SQVTM and ANQGSEA. This CDR3 contains 13 residues. The CDR3 reads CSVEGTYTGTQYF. The CDR3 DNA reads TGCAGCGTTGAAGGAACTTACACAGGTACGCAGTATTTT.

This clonotype was observed at least ten times. The chain has TRBV20-1 and TRBJ2-5, with 11 bases fitting TRBD2. V was pared by 6 bases and J by 1 base, with 7 bases of the junction left unmatched. The CDR3 runs 15 residues. Germline CDR1 and CDR2: DFQATT and SNEGSKA (reference sequence). The CDR3 sequence: CSAPTSGATQETQYF. The CDR3 DNA follows: TGCAGTGCGCCGACTAGCGGGGCAACCCAAGAGACCCAGTACTTC.

There are a few counts of this clonotype. The chain uses TRBV20-1 and TRBJ2-7; D perhaps matches TRBD2 (6 bases). CDR1 and CDR2 from the germline V gene are DFQATT and SNEGSKA (reference sequence). Trimming shortened V by 6 bases and J by 2 bases, and 11 bases separated the two germline ends. This CDR3 is 12 amino acids long. The CDR3: CSAGEAAYEQYF. The CDR3, as DNA: TGCAGTGCGGGGGAGGCAGCCTACGAGCAGTACTTC.

The table lists this clonotype with many counts. The chain combines TRBV7-9 with TRBJ2-7, with D possibly being TRBD1 or TRBD2 (6 bases each). The germline V and J ends were trimmed by 3 bases and 4 bases, with 13 bases remaining between them. The CDR3 sequence is 14 residues long. Per the germline V gene, CDR1 is SEHNR and CDR2 is FQNEAQ (reference sequence). DNA of the CDR3: TGTGCCAGCAGCTTTTGGGGGGCTAATTACGAGCAGTACTTC. Translating gives CASSFWGANYEQYF.

This clonotype has ten or more counts. This chain uses TRBV20-1 with TRBJ2-1, with a tentative D call TRBD2 (6 bases). The length of the CDR3 is 14 residues. Germline values: CDR1 DFQATT, CDR2 SNEGSKA (reference sequence). Deletions cut 4 bases from V and 5 bases from J, with 15 bases between. CDR3 protein: CSATVEGPHNEQFF. Here the CDR3 DNA reads TGCAGTGCTACCGTGGAGGGACCCCACAATGAGCAGTTCTTC.

This clonotype was observed many times. V usage is TRBV2 and J usage is TRBJ2-7; TRBD1 aligns across 8 bases. The CDR3 extends over 15 amino acids. The germline V gene encodes CDR1 SNHLY and CDR2 FYNNEI. J was trimmed by 4 bases and V by 3 bases; bases with no gene match: 8. CDR3 in amino acids: CASSDARTGTYEQYF. The CDR3 DNA reads as TGTGCCAGCAGTGATGCAAGGACAGGGACATACGAGCAGTACTTC. Combining the CDR3 with reference TRBV2 and TRBJ2-7 gives the whole variable domain EPEVTQTPSHQVTQMGQEVILRCVPISNHLYFYWYRQILGQKVEFLVSFYNNEISEKSEIFDDQFSVERPDGSNFTLKIRSTKLEDSAMYFCASSDARTGTYEQYFGPGTRLTVT.

The chain couples TRBV29-1 to TRBJ2-1, with 10 nucleotides matching TRBD1. CDR3 length equals 14 residues. The germline CDR1 and CDR2 sequences are SQVTM and ANQGSEA. V was pared by 1 base and J by 4 bases, with 1 base of the junction left unmatched. CDR3 sequence reads: CSVEGTGGYNEQFF. DNA for the CDR3: TGCAGCGTTGAAGGGACAGGGGGATACAATGAGCAGTTCTTC.

The rearrangement uses TRBV4-2 and TRBJ2-3; D is uncertain. The germline V gene has CDR1 LGHNA and CDR2 YNFKEQ. The germline V and J ends were trimmed by 6 bases and 0 bases, with 22 bases remaining between them. This CDR3 has 18 residues. The CDR3 coding sequence is TGTGCCAGCAGGCGTCTGGGCCTAGTGGTACCTAGCACAGATACGCAGTATTTT. Translating it yields CASRRLGLVVPSTDTQYF.

The table lists this clonotype with many counts. The chain carries TRBV24-1 and TRBJ2-3, with D possibly matching TRBD1 (6 bases). Germline V lookup: CDR1 KGHDR, CDR2 SFDVKD. V lost 4 bases and J lost 5, with 15 bases in between. The CDR3 totals 15 residues. CDR3 nucleotides: TGTGCCACCAGTGAGTCCGGGACAACAGGAGATACGCAGTATTTT. It translates to CATSESGTTGDTQYF.

This clonotype came up a few times. V and J are TRBV4-1 and TRBJ2-3; D might be TRBD1 or TRBD2, each matching 6 bases. V was clipped by 3 bases and J by 5 bases, with 18 bases between them. There are 16 residues in the CDR3. Looked up from germline, CDR1 is MGHRA and CDR2 is YSYEKL. The CDR3 sequence is CASSQMQGRRGDTQYF. The CDR3 DNA is TGCGCCAGCAGCCAGATGCAGGGGAGGCGGGGAGATACGCAGTATTTT.

This clonotype showed up just a few times. This chain uses TRBV9 with TRBJ2-7, with 7 bases that match TRBD2. CDR3 length equals 15 residues. The germline V gene has CDR1 SGDLS and CDR2 YYNGEE. The V gene end was trimmed by 0 bases and the J gene end by 2 bases; junction bases not matched to a gene: 5. This CDR3 reads CASSVAPAGTYEQYF. Written as DNA, the CDR3 is TGTGCCAGCAGCGTAGCTCCAGCGGGGACCTACGAGCAGTACTTC.

A remark on this clonotype: One end of the junction fails to match germline, which may point to a read error. The chain uses TRBV10-3 and TRBJ1-2; possibly TRBD1 for D (6 bases). The length of the CDR3 is 12 residues. Germline CDR1 ENHRY, CDR2 SYGVKD. The DNA of the CDR3 is TGTGCCAGCAGTGAGGGACATTCCGGAAACACCTTC. This codes for CASSEGHSGNTF.

This clonotype has just a few counts. This chain links TRBV12-3 or TRBV12-4 with TRBJ1-1, with no clear D. The germline V and J ends were trimmed by 6 bases and 6 bases, with 8 bases remaining between them. The CDR3 spans 11 residues. The CDR3 bases are TGTGCCAGCAGAATATCGTCTGAAGCTTTCTTT. Its protein is CASRISSEAFF.

This clonotype occurred many times. This rearrangement joins TRBV20-1 to TRBJ2-7, with D uncertain. Deletions cut 6 bases from V and 0 bases from J, with 15 bases between. Germline V lookup: CDR1 DFQATT, CDR2 SNEGSKA (reference sequence). The CDR3 is 14 amino acids. CDR3 in amino acids: CSAIPVGYSYEQYF. DNA for the CDR3: TGCAGTGCGATCCCCGTGGGCTACTCCTACGAGCAGTACTTC.

This clonotype was counted at least ten times. This chain links TRBV15 with TRBJ2-2, with D possibly TRBD2 on 5 matching bases. Germline CDR1 is LNHNV and CDR2 is YYDKDF (reference sequence). The CDR3 sequence is 15 residues long. The ends were cut back, 2 bases at V and 5 bases at J, with 12 bases in the middle. CDR3 region: CATSRPGSGTGELFF. CDR3 nucleotide sequence: TGTGCCACCAGCAGACCCGGCTCGGGAACCGGGGAGCTGTTTTTT.

CDR3 residues: CASSLRTSGSLHEQFF. CDR3 DNA sequence: TGTGCCAGCAGCCTCCGGACTAGCGGGTCCCTCCATGAGCAGTTCTTC. J is TRBJ2-1 and V is TRBV11-1; 11 nucleotides line up with TRBD2. This CDR3 is built from 16 residues. The germline CDR1 and CDR2 sequences are SGHAT and FQDESV (reference sequence). V was pared by 5 bases and J by 8 bases, with 11 bases of the junction left unmatched.

This clonotype appeared a few times. The chain has TRBV4-2 and TRBJ2-2, with unresolved D. Trimming left V 6 bases short and J 0 bases short, with 11 bases between. The CDR3 is made up of 15 amino acids. Germline V gene data show CDR1 as LGHNA and CDR2 as YNFKEQ. The CDR3 DNA is TGTGCCAGCAGACCGACAACTCCGAACACCGGGGAGCTGTTTTTT. Its protein is CASRPTTPNTGELFF.

This chain links TRBV5-8 with TRBJ2-3; TRBD1 might be the D (6 bases). In germline, CDR1 is SGHTS, CDR2 YDEGEE. This CDR3 region has 14 residues. Trimming cost V 2 bases and J 1 base, with 8 bases left between them. This CDR3 is CASSFQGRTDTQYF. The CDR3 nucleotides read TGTGCCAGCAGCTTTCAGGGGCGCACAGATACGCAGTATTTT. The entire variable domain, with the rest obtained from reference TRBV5-8 and TRBJ2-3, is as follows: EAGVTQSPTHLIKTRGQQATLRCSPISGHTSVYWYQQALGLGLQFLLWYDEGEERNRGNFPPRFSGRQFPNYSSELNVNALELEDSALYLCASSFQGRTDTQYFGPGTRLTVL.

V and J are TRBV7-3 and TRBJ1-2, with D uncertain. The germline CDR1 and CDR2 sequences are SGHTA and FQGTGA. V was shortened by 5 bases and J by 3 bases, with 10 bases between the two germline ends. The CDR3 is 13 amino acids. CDR3 nucleotides: TGTGCCAGCAGCCTCTCAAGTGACTATGGCTACACCTTC. Protein: CASSLSSDYGYTF.

This chain links TRBV10-1 with TRBJ2-5, with D possibly TRBD2 on 6 matching bases. This CDR3 is 17 amino acids long. CDR1 WNHNN and CDR2 SYGVQD come from the germline V gene (reference sequence). The V and J ends lost 2 bases and 5 bases respectively, with 21 bases between them. As DNA, the CDR3 is TGCGCCAGCAGTGAGATCACGTTGGGACTCCACTGGGAGACCCAGTACTTC. Protein sequence: CASSEITLGLHWETQYF.

For this clonotype: This clone may be a read error of a much larger clone one base away. The CDR3 loop is CASSLLQGGQSIQYF. The CDR3 nucleotides read TGTGCCAGCAGCTTACTACAGGGTGGGCAAAGCATTCAGTACTTC. The chain has TRBV13 and TRBJ2-4; maybe TRBD1 (6 bases). Germline V gene lookup returns CDR1 PRHDT and CDR2 FYEKMQ (reference sequence). Trimming pared 2 bases from V and 9 bases from J, leaving 17 bases between. The CDR3 covers 15 residues.

The rearrangement uses TRBV9 and TRBJ2-7, with 7 bases matching TRBD1. The CDR3 has 15 amino acids. J was trimmed by 2 bases and V by 5 bases; bases with no gene match: 10. In germline, CDR1 is SGDLS, CDR2 YYNGEE. The CDR3 loop reads CASSESPRGTYEQYF. The CDR3 nucleotides are TGTGCCAGCAGTGAAAGCCCCAGGGGGACCTACGAGCAGTACTTC.

This clonotype was detected ten times or more. This rearrangement joins TRBV5-4 to TRBJ2-7; 12 bases line up with TRBD1. Unmatched junction bases numbered 5, after V lost 9 bases and J lost 4 bases. This CDR3 is built from 13 residues. The germline V gene encodes CDR1 SGHNT and CDR2 YYREEE (reference sequence). The CDR3 reads CATGTGGKYEQYF. CDR3 in DNA: TGTGCCACCGGGACAGGGGGCAAGTACGAGCAGTACTTC.

Turning to this clonotype: This may come from a read error, since a much larger clone is one base off. V is TRBV7-9 and J is TRBJ2-3; 9 bases match TRBD2. Germline V gene lookup returns CDR1 SEHNR and CDR2 FQNEAQ (reference sequence). The CDR3 has 14 amino acids. The CDR3 DNA reads TGTGCCAGCAGCAGAGCGGGAGGTTCAGATACGCGGTATTTT. It encodes CASSRAGGSDTRYF. The full variable domain, completed using reference TRBV7-9 and TRBJ2-3, is DTGVSQNPRHKITKRGQNVTFRCDPISEHNRLYWYRQTLGQGPEFLTYFQNEAQLEKSRLLSDRFSAERPKGSFSTLEIQRTEQGDSAMYLCASSRAGGSDTRYFGPGTRLTVL.

This clonotype showed up many times. The chain recombines TRBV2 with TRBJ2-1, with 7 bases lining up with TRBD2. Trimming at V came to 5 bases and at J to 7 bases, leaving 8 bases not matched to a gene. The CDR3 has 14 amino acids. Looked up from germline, CDR1 is SNHLY and CDR2 is FYNNEI. CDR3 nucleotide sequence: TGTGCCAGCAGTCGACGGGAGGTGGTTAATGAGCAGTTCTTC. It codes for CASSRREVVNEQFF. The full variable domain, with the rest looked up from reference TRBV2 and TRBJ2-1, is EPEVTQTPSHQVTQMGQEVILRCVPISNHLYFYWYRQILGQKVEFLVSFYNNEISEKSEIFDDQFSVERPDGSNFTLKIRSTKLEDSAMYFCASSRREVVNEQFFGPGTRLTVL.